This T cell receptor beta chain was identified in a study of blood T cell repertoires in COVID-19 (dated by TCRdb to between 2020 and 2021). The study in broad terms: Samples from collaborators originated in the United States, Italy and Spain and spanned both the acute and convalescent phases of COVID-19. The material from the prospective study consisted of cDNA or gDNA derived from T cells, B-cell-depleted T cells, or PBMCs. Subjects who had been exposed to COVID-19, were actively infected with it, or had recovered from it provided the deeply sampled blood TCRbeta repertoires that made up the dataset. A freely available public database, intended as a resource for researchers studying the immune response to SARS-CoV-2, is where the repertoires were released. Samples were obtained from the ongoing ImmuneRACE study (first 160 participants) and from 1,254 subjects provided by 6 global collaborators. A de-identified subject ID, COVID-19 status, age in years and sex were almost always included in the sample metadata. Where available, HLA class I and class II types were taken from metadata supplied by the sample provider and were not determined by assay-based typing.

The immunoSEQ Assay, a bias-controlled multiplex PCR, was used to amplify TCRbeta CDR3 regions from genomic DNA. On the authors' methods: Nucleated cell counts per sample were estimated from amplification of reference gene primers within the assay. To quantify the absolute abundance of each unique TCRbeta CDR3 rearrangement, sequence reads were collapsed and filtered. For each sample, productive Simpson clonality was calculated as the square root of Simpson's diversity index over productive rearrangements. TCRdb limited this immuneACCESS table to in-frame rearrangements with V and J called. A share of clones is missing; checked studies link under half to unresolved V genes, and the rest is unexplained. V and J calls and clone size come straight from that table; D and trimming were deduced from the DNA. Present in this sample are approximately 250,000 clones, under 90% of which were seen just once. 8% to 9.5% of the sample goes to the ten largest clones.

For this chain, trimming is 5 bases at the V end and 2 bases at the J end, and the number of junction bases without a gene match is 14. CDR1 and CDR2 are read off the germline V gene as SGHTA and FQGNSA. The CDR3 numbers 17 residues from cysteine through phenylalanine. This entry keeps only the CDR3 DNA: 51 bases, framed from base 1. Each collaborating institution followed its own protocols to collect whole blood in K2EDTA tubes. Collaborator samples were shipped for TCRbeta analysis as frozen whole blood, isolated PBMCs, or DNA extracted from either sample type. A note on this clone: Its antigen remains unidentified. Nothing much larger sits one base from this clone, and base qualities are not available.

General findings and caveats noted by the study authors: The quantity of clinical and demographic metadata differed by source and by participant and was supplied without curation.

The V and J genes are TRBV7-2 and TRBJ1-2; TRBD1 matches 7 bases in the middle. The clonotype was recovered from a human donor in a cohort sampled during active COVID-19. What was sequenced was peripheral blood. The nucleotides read TGTGCCAGCAGCGCATATTTAAGACAGGGCCAGAACTATGGCTACACCTTC. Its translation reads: CASSAYLRQGQNYGYTF.